Presented here are 12 T cell receptor beta chains from one specimen sequenced in a study of T-cell memory formation after mild COVID-19. TCRdb analysed the 5' RACE reads with MiXCR anew, one entry per CDR3 protein. The sample includes 350,000 or so distinct CDR3 sequences, more than 20% of them seen just once. Sequences were obtained from PBMCs or a T cell subset sorted from them (not recorded which). The receptors come from an adult woman who had mild COVID-19 (a few samples of this study predate the infection). Cell type and time point are not known.

The rearrangement links TRBV12-3 or TRBV12-4 to TRBJ2-7; TRBD2 is a possible D gene (6 bases). Trimming left V 4 bases short and J 4 bases short, with 11 bases between. The CDR3 covers 13 residues. The CDR3 region is CASSSGTFYEQYF. DNA of the CDR3: TGTGCCAGCAGTTCTGGGACTTTTTACGAGCAGTACTTC.

This clonotype was seen a handful of times. This chain uses TRBV11-1 with TRBJ2-7; D may match TRBD1 or TRBD2 (6 bases each). The germline CDR1 and CDR2 sequences are SGHAT and FQDESV (reference sequence). The CDR3 covers 13 residues. Deletions cut 8 bases from V and 10 bases from J, with 21 bases between. The CDR3 loop reads CASSTRGATEQYF. The CDR3 coding sequence is TGTGCCAGCTCCACAAGGGGGGCGACTGAACAGTACTTC.

This clonotype turned up a few times. The CDR3 is CSVSSGAGNTIYF. CDR3 DNA: TGCAGCGTTTCATCGGGGGCTGGAAACACCATATATTTT. The J gene is TRBJ1-3, the V gene TRBV29-1; TRBD1 is a possible D gene (5 bases). The CDR3 runs 13 residues. Germline lookup yields CDR1 SQVTM and CDR2 ANQGSEA. V lost 5 bases to trimming and J lost 2 bases, with 10 bases between them.

This clonotype appeared many times. V is TRBV24-1 and J is TRBJ2-2; the D gene is possibly TRBD2 (5 bases). Germline loops: CDR1 KGHDR, CDR2 SFDVKD. The V end was cut by 8 bases, the J end by 7 bases, with 13 bases between. The CDR3 length is 13 residues. The CDR3: CATMEEWGGELFF. In nucleotides, the CDR3 is TGTGCCACCATGGAGGAATGGGGCGGGGAGCTGTTTTTT.

Here the CDR3 reads CASSSVAGGPQETQYF. The CDR3 DNA sequence: TGCGCCAGCAGCTCCGTTGCGGGGGGGCCCCAAGAGACCCAGTACTTC. This sequence joins TRBV5-1 and TRBJ2-5; 9 nucleotides match TRBD2. CDR3 length: 16 amino acids. Germline V gene lookup returns CDR1 SGHRS and CDR2 YFSETQ. Unmatched junction bases numbered 7, after V lost 3 bases and J lost 1 base.

V usage is TRBV12-3 or TRBV12-4 and J usage is TRBJ2-7; 8 nucleotides match TRBD1. The CDR3 length is 14 residues. Trimming cost V 3 bases and J 3 bases; bases outside gene matches: 4. The CDR3 DNA sequence: TGTGCCAGCAGTTTTGAGGACAGGGACTACGAGCAGTACTTC. Protein product: CASSFEDRDYEQYF.

This clonotype was seen repeatedly, ten times or more. V is TRBV11-2 and J is TRBJ2-1; D is uncertain. V lost 1 base, J lost 0 bases, and 7 bases lay in between. CDR3 size: 15 residues. Germline CDR1 and CDR2: SGHAT and FQNNGV. The CDR3 loop reads CASSLGRSSYNEQFF. The CDR3 DNA sequence: TGTGCCAGCAGCTTAGGACGTAGCTCCTACAATGAGCAGTTCTTC.

V usage is TRBV20-1 and J usage is TRBJ2-7; possibly TRBD1 for D (6 bases). Germline values: CDR1 DFQATT, CDR2 SNEGSKA (reference sequence). V was shortened by 0 bases and J by 2 bases, with 11 bases between the two germline ends. The CDR3 extends over 14 amino acids. CDR3 DNA sequence: TGCAGTGCTAGAGATAACAGGGTCCCCTACGAGCAGTACTTC. Translation gives CSARDNRVPYEQYF.

The V gene is TRBV27, the J gene TRBJ2-3; weak D call: TRBD2 (6 bases). The V gene's germline CDR1 is MNHEY and CDR2 SMNVEV (reference sequence). V lost 8 bases, J lost 5 bases, and 23 bases lay in between. The CDR3 loop spans 16 amino acids. In DNA form, the CDR3 reads TGTGCCAGCCAACCCTTGTGGGCGGGGTATTTAGATACGCAGTATTTT. This sequence encodes CASQPLWAGYLDTQYF.

V is TRBV5-1 and J is TRBJ1-2, with D possibly matching TRBD1 (5 bases). From germline, CDR1 is SGHRS and CDR2 YFSETQ. This CDR3 region has 15 residues. Trimming removed 0 bases at V and 3 bases at J, with 12 bases between. CDR3 sequence (DNA): TGCGCCAGCAGCTTGGCGCCGGGGCAGGACTATGGCTACACCTTC. Translation gives CASSLAPGQDYGYTF.

This clonotype has a count of ten or more. The chain has TRBV7-9 and TRBJ1-1; 7 bases line up with TRBD1. In germline, CDR1 is SEHNR, CDR2 FQNEAQ (reference sequence). This CDR3 spans 13 amino acids. The V segment lost 5 bases and the J segment 7 bases; nucleotides outside the gene matches: 7. CDR3: CASSPTGASEAFF. CDR3 nucleotide sequence: TGTGCCAGCAGCCCAACAGGGGCGAGTGAAGCTTTCTTT.

This clonotype was observed a handful of times. V usage is TRBV29-1 and J usage is TRBJ2-4; D perhaps matches TRBD1 (5 bases). V lost 7 bases and J 0 bases, leaving 10 bases between the germline ends. The CDR3 length is 13 residues. Germline loops: CDR1 SQVTM, CDR2 ANQGSEA. CDR3 nucleotides: TGCAGCGCCGTGGGGCTAGCCAAAAACATTCAGTACTTC. Amino acids: CSAVGLAKNIQYF.